The present T cell receptor beta chain was sequenced within a study of blood T cells in healthy people across ages. Next came a second PCR, run for roughly 6 to 11 cycles, which used a sample-barcoded 5' primer along with a J-beta primer mix. One entry per CDR3 protein, called by TCRdb with MiXCR from the 5' RACE reads. The sample consists of about 1.4 million distinct CDR3 sequences, around 59% of them appearing once. The CDR3 is 13 amino acids. CDR1 is GTSNPN, CDR2 SVGIG, per germline (reference sequence). Trimming took 3 bases from V and 6 from J, leaving 12 bases between them. The V call is TRBV30, the J call TRBJ2-4; D is possibly TRBD2 (6 bases). The sample taken for sequencing was blood. The receptor's source is a man between 18 and 29 years old in good health. CDR3 amino acids: CAWSWDSGNIQYF. The CDR3 bases are TGTGCCTGGAGCTGGGATAGCGGAAACATTCAGTACTTC.